This TCR beta chain stems from a study of vaccination and CD4 T cells after COVID-19. Study outcomes and limitations: No early post-infection timepoints were studied, and convalescent patients studied were relatively few.

This clonotype occurred a few times. Antigen: not known. V dropped 0 bases and J dropped 5 bases, with 5 bases sitting between them. The V gene's germline CDR1 is SEHNR and CDR2 FQNEAQ (reference sequence). The CDR3 is 14 residues long. CD4+ T cells that had been cultured provided DNA sequenced with the Oncomine TCR Beta short-read assay. In TCRdb, the PCR reads were re-called with MiXCR into one record per CDR3 protein. The sample has roughly 26,000 distinct CDR3 sequences, roughly 42% seen once; the top ten hold roughly 10%. As to treatment: roughly 11-day PBMC culture with coronavirus spike peptide pools or control peptides (ViraFEST assay).

The V call is TRBV7-9, the J call TRBJ1-6; D gene ambiguous. The sample consisted of CD4+ T cells from blood, cultured in vitro. This TCR was sampled from a human donor who had recovered from COVID-19. DNA for the CDR3: TGTGCCAGCAGCTTAGCGGGAGATAATTCACCCCTCCACTTT. Translated, it gives CASSLAGDNSPLHF.